The T cell receptor (beta chain) described here comes from a study of T-cell reconstitution after alpha-beta-depleted transplantation in children. Study conclusions and caveats: Where alpha-beta T cells came from about two months after transplant was reportedly several hundred expanded graft clones.

Construction of the TCRbeta library involved unique molecular identifiers. MiXCR, applied by TCRdb to the PCR reads, yields one record per CDR3 protein. The data show 140,000 to 150,000 distinct CDR3 sequences, with about 9% seen just once and 15% to 20% held by the top ten. This clonotype was recorded many times. The antigen remains unidentified. V dropped 6 bases and J dropped 1; count of bases not matched to a gene: 6. CDR1 WSHSY and CDR2 SAAADI come from the germline V gene. This CDR3 is 15 amino acids long. This chain links TRBV10-2 with TRBJ2-3, with TRBD2 matching 8 bases. The TCR was taken from a female patient between 2 and 10 years old who had a stem cell transplant for congenital amegakaryocytic thrombocytopenia, so the T cells may come from the graft donor. This specimen was PBMCs, mostly from graft donor cells, taken 180 days after TCRalphabeta/CD19-depleted stem cell transplant. The CDR3 nucleotides read TGCGCCAGCAGCGAGGAAGCGGGGGGCACAGATACGCAGTATTTT. This sequence encodes CASSEEAGGTDTQYF.